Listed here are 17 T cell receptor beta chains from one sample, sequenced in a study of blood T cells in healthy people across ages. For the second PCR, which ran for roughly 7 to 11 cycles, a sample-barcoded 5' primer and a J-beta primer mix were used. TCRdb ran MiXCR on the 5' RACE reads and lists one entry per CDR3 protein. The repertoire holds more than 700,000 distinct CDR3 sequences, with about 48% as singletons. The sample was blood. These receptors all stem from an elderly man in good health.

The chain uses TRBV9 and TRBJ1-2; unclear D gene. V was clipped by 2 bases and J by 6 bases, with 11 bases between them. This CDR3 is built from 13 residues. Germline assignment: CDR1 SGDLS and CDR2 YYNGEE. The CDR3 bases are TGTGCCAGCAGCGTCGAAGGGTTGAATGGCTACACCTTC. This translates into CASSVEGLNGYTF.

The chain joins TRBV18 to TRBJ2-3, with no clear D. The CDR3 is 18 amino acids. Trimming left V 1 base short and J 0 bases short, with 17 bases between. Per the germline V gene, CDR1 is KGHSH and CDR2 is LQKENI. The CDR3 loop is CASSPLLAGLPSTDTQYF. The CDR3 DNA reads TGTGCCAGCTCACCACTCCTGGCTGGGCTGCCTAGCACAGATACGCAGTATTTT.

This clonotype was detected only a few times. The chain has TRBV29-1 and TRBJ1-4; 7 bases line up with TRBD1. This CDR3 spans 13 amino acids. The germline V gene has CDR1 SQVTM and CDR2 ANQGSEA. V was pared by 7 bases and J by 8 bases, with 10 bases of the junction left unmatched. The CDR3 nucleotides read TGCAGCGCTGGACAGGACCTTAAGGAAAAACTGTTTTTT. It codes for CSAGQDLKEKLFF.

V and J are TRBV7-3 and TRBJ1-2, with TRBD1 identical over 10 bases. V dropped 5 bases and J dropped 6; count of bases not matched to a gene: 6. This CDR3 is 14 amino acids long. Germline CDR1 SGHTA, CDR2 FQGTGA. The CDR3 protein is CASSRLGTGDGYTF. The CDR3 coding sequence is TGTGCCAGCAGCCGCCTTGGGACAGGGGATGGCTACACCTTC. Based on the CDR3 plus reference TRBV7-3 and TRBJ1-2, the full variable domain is GAGVSQTPSNKVTEKGKYVELRCDPISGHTALYWYRQSLGQGPEFLIYFQGTGAADDSGLPNDRFFAVRPEGSVSTLKIQRTERGDSAVYLCASSRLGTGDGYTFGSGTRLTVV.

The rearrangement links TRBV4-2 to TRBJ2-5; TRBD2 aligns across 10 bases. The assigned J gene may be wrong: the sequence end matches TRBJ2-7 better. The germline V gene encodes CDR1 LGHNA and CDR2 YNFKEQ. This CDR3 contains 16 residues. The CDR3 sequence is CASSQDLLAGPYEQYF. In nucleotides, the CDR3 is TGTGCCAGCAGCCAAGATTTACTAGCGGGGCCTTACGAGCAGTACTTC.

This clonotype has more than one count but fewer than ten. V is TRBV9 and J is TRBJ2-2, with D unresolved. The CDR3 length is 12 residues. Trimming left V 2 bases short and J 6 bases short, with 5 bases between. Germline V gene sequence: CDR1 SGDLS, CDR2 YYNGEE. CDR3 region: CASSVAAGELFF. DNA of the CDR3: TGTGCCAGCAGCGTCGCTGCCGGGGAGCTGTTTTTT.

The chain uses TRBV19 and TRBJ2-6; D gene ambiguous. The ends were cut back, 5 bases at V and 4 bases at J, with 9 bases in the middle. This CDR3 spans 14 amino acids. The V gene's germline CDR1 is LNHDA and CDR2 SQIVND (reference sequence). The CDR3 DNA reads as TGTGCCAGTAGTCGTCCGTTGGGGGCCAACGTCCTGACTTTC. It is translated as CASSRPLGANVLTF.

CDR3 sequence (DNA): TGTGCCACCAGTGATTTGGGGGCGCGGGGCCTGCCTGTACAGTTCTTC. Its protein is CATSDLGARGLPVQFF. The chain combines TRBV24-1 with TRBJ2-1, with a possible D match to TRBD2 (6 bases). V lost 0 bases and J lost 13, with 21 bases in between. This CDR3 contains 16 residues. The germline V gene has CDR1 KGHDR and CDR2 SFDVKD.

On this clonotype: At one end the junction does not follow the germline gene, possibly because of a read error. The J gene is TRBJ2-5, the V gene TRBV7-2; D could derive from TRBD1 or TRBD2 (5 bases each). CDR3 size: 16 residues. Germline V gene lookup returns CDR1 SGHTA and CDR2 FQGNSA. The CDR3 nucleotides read TGTGCCAACAGCCGGTGGGGGACGACGCGCCAAGAGACCCAGTACTTC. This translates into CANSRWGTTRQETQYF.

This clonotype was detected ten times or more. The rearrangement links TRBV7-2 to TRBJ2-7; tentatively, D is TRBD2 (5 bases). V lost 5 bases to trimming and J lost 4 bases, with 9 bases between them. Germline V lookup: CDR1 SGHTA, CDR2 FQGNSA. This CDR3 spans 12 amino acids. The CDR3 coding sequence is TGTGCCAGCAGCCGGACTGGATACGAGCAGTACTTC. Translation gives CASSRTGYEQYF.

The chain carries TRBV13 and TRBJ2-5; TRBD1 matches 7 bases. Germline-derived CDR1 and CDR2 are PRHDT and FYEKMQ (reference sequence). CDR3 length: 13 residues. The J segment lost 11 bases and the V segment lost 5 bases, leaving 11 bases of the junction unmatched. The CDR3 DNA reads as TGTGCCAGCAGCACCACGACAGGGCTCGGGCAGTACTTC. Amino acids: CASSTTTGLGQYF.

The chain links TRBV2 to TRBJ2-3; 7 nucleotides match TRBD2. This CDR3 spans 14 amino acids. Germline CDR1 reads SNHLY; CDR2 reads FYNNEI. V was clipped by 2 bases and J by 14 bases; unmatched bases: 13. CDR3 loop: CASSETSEGWYAYF. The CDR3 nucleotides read TGTGCCAGCAGTGAAACTAGCGAGGGCTGGTACGCGTATTTT.

DNA for the CDR3: TGTGCCAGCAGCTTAGGACCGGTGGGCTACACCTTC. Protein: CASSLGPVGYTF. The chain carries TRBV7-9 and TRBJ1-2; D gene uncertain. There are 12 residues in the CDR3. The germline V gene has CDR1 SEHNR and CDR2 FQNEAQ (reference sequence). Trimming removed 1 base at V and 8 bases at J, with 8 bases between. The full variable domain, in which reference TRBV7-9 and TRBJ1-2 provide the parts outside the CDR3, is DTGVSQNPRHKITKRGQNVTFRCDPISEHNRLYWYRQTLGQGPEFLTYFQNEAQLEKSRLLSDRFSAERPKGSFSTLEIQRTEQGDSAMYLCASSLGPVGYTFGSGTRLTVV.

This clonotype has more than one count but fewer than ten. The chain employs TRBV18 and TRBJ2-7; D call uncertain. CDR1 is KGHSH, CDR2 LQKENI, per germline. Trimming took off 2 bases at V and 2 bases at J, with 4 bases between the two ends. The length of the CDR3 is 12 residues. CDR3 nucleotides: TGTGCCAGCTCACCAGAGGCCTACGAGCAGTACTTC. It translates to CASSPEAYEQYF.

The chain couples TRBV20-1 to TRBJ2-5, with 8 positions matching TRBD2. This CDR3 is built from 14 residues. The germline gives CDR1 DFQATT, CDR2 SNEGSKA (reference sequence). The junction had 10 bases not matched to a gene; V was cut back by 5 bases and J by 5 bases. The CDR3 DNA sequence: TGCAGTGCTTCAAGCGGGAGTGTGGGGGAGACCCAGTACTTC. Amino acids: CSASSGSVGETQYF.

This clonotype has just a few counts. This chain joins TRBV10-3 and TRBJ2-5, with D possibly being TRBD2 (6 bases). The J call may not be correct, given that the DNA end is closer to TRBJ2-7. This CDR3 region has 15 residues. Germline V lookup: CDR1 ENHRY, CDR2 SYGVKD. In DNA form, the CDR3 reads TGTGCCATCAGTGAGTCGGCGGGACGGAGCCACGAGCAGTACTTC. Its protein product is CAISESAGRSHEQYF.

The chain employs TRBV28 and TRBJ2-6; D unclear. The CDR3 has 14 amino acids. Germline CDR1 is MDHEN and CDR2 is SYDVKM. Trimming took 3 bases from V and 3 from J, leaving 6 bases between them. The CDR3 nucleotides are TGTGCCAGCAGTTTGGGTGTTGGGGCCAACGTCCTGACTTTC. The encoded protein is CASSLGVGANVLTF.